One sample yielded the 12 T cell receptor beta chains listed below, sequenced in a study of CD8 T cells in ankylosing spondylitis. TCRdb recomputed calls from the 5' RACE reads with MiXCR, one row per CDR3 protein. The table lists roughly 60,000 distinct CDR3 sequences, over 5% of them singletons. Material for sequencing was synovial fluid, either unsorted or a sorted T cell fraction (not recorded which). These receptors all stem from a male donor with ankylosing spondylitis.

The V gene is TRBV20-1, the J gene TRBJ2-3, with 8 bases matching TRBD2. In germline, CDR1 is DFQATT, CDR2 SNEGSKA (reference sequence). The V segment lost 3 bases and the J segment 2 bases; nucleotides outside the gene matches: 7. This CDR3 contains 15 residues. The CDR3 DNA reads TGCAGTGCTAGTGGTAGCGGGAAGGCCACAGATACGCAGTATTTT. Its translation is CSASGSGKATDTQYF.

The table lists this clonotype with a few counts. V gene TRBV12-3 or TRBV12-4 combines with J gene TRBJ2-6, with 7 positions matching TRBD1. This CDR3 region has 17 residues. J lost 2 bases, V lost 1 base, and 5 bases had no gene match. The CDR3 bases are TGTGCCAGCAGTTTAGGGCAGGGGGTGGCTGGGGCCAACGTCCTGACTTTC. This encodes CASSLGQGVAGANVLTF.

This rearrangement joins TRBV9 to TRBJ2-7; D uncertain. From germline, CDR1 is SGDLS and CDR2 YYNGEE. The germline V and J ends were trimmed by 0 bases and 2 bases, with 12 bases remaining between them. The CDR3 has 15 amino acids. CDR3: CASSVGPSLTYEQYF. The CDR3 DNA sequence: TGTGCCAGCAGCGTAGGACCTTCCCTTACCTACGAGCAGTACTTC.

This clonotype showed up many times. The rearrangement joins TRBV28 to TRBJ2-7, with D possibly being TRBD2 (6 bases). The CDR3 length is 12 residues. The V and J ends lost 8 bases and 5 bases respectively, with 13 bases between them. CDR1 is MDHEN and CDR2 is SYDVKM in the germline V gene. The CDR3 bases are TGTGCCAGCTCCCTGACTAGGGACGAGCAGTACTTC. Translated: CASSLTRDEQYF.

At least ten counts were recorded for this clonotype. Sequence at one end of the junction differs from germline and may be a read error. This rearrangement joins TRBV7-7 to TRBJ2-5; D is uncertain. The CDR3 is 12 residues long. In germline, CDR1 is SSHAT, CDR2 FNYEAQ (reference sequence). The DNA of the CDR3 is TGTGCTAGCAGCTCGGGTCAAGAGACCCAGTACTTC. Encoded protein: CASSSGQETQYF.

This clonotype has just a few counts. The chain carries TRBV4-1 and TRBJ2-1; maybe TRBD1 (8 bases). V lost 0 bases, J lost 8 bases, and 17 bases lay in between. Germline V gene sequence: CDR1 MGHRA, CDR2 YSYEKL. The CDR3 extends over 16 amino acids. The CDR3 bases are TGCGCCAGCAGCCAAGATCAGACAGGGGAGGGCGATGAGCAGTTCTTC. It is translated as CASSQDQTGEGDEQFF.

This rearrangement joins TRBV13 to TRBJ1-2; D possibly corresponds to TRBD1 (5 bases). The CDR3 has 14 residues. Between the trimmed V and J ends, which lost 8 bases and 4 bases, there was a span of 17 bases. Germline assignment: CDR1 PRHDT and CDR2 FYEKMQ (reference sequence). The CDR3: CASDDSRSPYGYTF. The DNA of the CDR3 is TGTGCCAGCGATGACAGCCGCTCCCCCTATGGCTACACCTTC.

This clonotype has at least ten counts. J is TRBJ2-4 and V is TRBV10-3; D not resolved. Germline V gives CDR1 ENHRY, CDR2 SYGVKD. The V end lost 0 bases, the J end lost 5 bases, and 11 bases lay between the germline ends. The CDR3 totals 15 residues. CDR3 bases: TGTGCCATCAGTGAGTCACAGTCACAAGAAAACATTCAGTACTTC. This translates into CAISESQSQENIQYF.

This clonotype has ten or more counts. This chain joins TRBV20-1 and TRBJ2-3; D remains ambiguous. Germline CDR1 and CDR2: DFQATT and SNEGSKA (reference sequence). Deletions cut 5 bases from V and 1 base from J, with 16 bases between. CDR3 size: 15 residues. CDR3 in DNA: TGCAGTGCTGACAAGGCCAGCAGCGGCACAGATACGCAGTATTTT. Residues: CSADKASSGTDTQYF.

At least ten counts were recorded for this clonotype. V usage is TRBV20-1 and J usage is TRBJ2-2; no firm D call. Germline V gene lookup returns CDR1 DFQATT and CDR2 SNEGSKA (reference sequence). The length of the CDR3 is 13 residues. Trimming pared 1 base from V and 7 bases from J, leaving 10 bases between. Written as DNA, the CDR3 is TGCAGTGCTAGAGTGGTAGAAGACGGGGAGCTGTTTTTT. Translation: CSARVVEDGELFF.

The chain links TRBV18 to TRBJ2-7, with D possibly matching TRBD2 (5 bases). Germline V gives CDR1 KGHSH, CDR2 LQKENI. The CDR3 is 15 residues long. Trimming pared 3 bases from V and 2 bases from J, leaving 14 bases between. The CDR3 coding sequence is TGTGCCAGCTCACCCGGACCGGGATCTACCTACGAGCAGTACTTC. It codes for CASSPGPGSTYEQYF.

At least ten counts were recorded for this clonotype. This chain uses TRBV15 with TRBJ2-5, with no clear D. The CDR3 is 13 amino acids. The germline CDR1 and CDR2 sequences are LNHNV and YYDKDF (reference sequence). V lost 3 bases, J lost 7 bases, and 12 bases lay in between. CDR3: CATSSGRRGTQYF. The CDR3 DNA is TGTGCCACCAGCAGTGGCCGGCGCGGGACCCAGTACTTC.